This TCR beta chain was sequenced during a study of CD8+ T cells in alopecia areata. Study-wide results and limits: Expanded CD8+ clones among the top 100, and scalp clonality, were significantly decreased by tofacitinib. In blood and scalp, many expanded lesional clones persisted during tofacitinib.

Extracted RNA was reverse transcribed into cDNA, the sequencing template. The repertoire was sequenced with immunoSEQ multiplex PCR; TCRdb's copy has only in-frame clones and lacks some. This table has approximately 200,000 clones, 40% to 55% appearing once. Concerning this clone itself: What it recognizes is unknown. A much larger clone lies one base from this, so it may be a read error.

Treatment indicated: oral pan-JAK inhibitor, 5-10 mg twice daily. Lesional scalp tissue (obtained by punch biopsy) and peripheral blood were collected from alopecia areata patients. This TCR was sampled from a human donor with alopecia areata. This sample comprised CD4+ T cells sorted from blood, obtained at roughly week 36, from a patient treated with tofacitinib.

The CDR3 loop is CASSFGTDTQYF. The CDR3 coding sequence is TGTGCCAGCAGCTTTGGCACAGATACGCAGTATTTT. The chain is built from TRBV11-3 and TRBJ2-3; no clear D. CDR1 is SGHNT, CDR2 YENEEA, per germline. V was cut by 3 bases and J by 1 base, with 2 bases left in between. This CDR3 has 12 residues.